This T cell receptor beta chain was identified during a study of blood T cell repertoires in COVID-19. Overall study: Sample material is recorded as cDNA or gDNA derived from T cells, B-cell-depleted T cells, or PBMCs.

Data came from immunoSEQ multiplex PCR; TCRdb stores just in-frame clones and leaves some out. The sample includes about 230,000 clones, about nine tenths of them seen just once. The junction had 8 bases not matched to a gene; V was cut back by 3 bases and J by 7 bases. This CDR3 has 15 amino acids. Germline V lookup: CDR1 ENHRY, CDR2 SYGVKD. The receptor was derived from a middle-aged man with COVID-19, enrolled during active disease. The chain has TRBV10-3 and TRBJ1-2; the match to TRBD1 covers 10 bases. Material: peripheral blood. The CDR3 protein is CAISDLDRGSGGYTF. The CDR3 region has the DNA TGTGCCATCAGTGACCTGGACAGGGGGTCTGGTGGCTACACCTTC.